This T cell receptor beta chain was observed in a study of cytomegalovirus exposure and HLA in healthy donors. In this sample, this clone turned up a few times. Its target is unknown. 13 Jbeta primers and 60 Vbeta primers were used for the PCR. Measured with immunoSEQ multiplex PCR; TCRdb has only the in-frame clones, and not every one. This repertoire shows about 280,000 clones, roughly 90% found once; its top ten account for roughly 2%. General study points: Later analysis indicated greater clonal expansion among HLA-associated TCR beta chains than among equally common other chains. The likely origin of a cluster of highly shared sequence variants was a sequencing artifact. Links to common viral pathogens appeared, in a later analysis, for several of the most significant clusters.

V lost 3 bases, J lost 0 bases, and 2 bases stayed unmatched. Germline CDR1 reads SEHNR; CDR2 reads FQNEAQ (reference sequence). CDR3 length: 15 amino acids. This sequence originates from a woman between 18 and 30 years old in good health and CMV-seronegative. The sample taken for sequencing was PBMCs. V and J are TRBV7-9 and TRBJ1-1; 9 bases agree with TRBD1. CDR3 amino acids: CASSLRTGVNTEAFF. The DNA for the CDR3 is TGTGCCAGCAGCTTGCGGACAGGGGTGAACACTGAAGCTTTCTTT.